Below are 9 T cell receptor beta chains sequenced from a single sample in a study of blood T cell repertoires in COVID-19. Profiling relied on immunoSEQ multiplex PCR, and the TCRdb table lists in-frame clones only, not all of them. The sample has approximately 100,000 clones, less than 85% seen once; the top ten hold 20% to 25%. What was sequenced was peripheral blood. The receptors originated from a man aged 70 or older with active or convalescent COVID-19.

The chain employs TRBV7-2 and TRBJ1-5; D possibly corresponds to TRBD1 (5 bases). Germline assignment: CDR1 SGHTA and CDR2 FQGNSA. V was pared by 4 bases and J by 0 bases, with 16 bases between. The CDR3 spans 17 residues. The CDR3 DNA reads TGTGCCAGCAGCTCTCACGCAGGGTTAAATAGCAATCAGCCCCAGCATTTT. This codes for CASSSHAGLNSNQPQHF.

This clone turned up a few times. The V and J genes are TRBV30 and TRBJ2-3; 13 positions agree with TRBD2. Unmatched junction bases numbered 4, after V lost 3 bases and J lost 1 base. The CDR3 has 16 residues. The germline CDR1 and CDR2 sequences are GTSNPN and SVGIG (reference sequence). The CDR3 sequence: CAWSRTSGSRTDTQYF. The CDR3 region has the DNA TGTGCCTGGAGCCGGACTAGCGGGAGCCGCACAGATACGCAGTATTTT.

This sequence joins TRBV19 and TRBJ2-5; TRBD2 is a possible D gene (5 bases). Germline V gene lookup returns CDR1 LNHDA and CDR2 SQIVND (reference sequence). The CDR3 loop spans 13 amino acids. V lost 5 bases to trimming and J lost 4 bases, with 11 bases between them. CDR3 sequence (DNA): TGTGCCAGTAGTGGGGAGTTCAGAGAGACCCAGTACTTC. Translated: CASSGEFRETQYF.

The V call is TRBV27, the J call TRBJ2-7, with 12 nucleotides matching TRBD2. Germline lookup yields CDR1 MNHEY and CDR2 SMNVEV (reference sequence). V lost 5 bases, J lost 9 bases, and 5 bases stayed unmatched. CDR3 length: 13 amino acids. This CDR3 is CASSTTSGGRQYF. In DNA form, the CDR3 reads TGTGCCAGCAGTACGACTAGCGGGGGTCGGCAGTACTTC.

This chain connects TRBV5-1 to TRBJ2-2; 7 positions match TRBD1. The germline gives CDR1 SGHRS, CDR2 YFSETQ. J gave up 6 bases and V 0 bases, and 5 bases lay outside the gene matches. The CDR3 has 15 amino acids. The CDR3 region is CASSLEGQWSGELFF. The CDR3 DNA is TGCGCCAGCAGCTTGGAGGGACAGTGGTCCGGGGAGCTGTTTTTT.

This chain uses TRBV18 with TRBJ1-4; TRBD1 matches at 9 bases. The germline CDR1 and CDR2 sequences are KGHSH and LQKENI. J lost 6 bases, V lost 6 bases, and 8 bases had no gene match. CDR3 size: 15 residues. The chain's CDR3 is CASSLGQGIDEKLFF. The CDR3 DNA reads TGTGCCAGCTCCTTGGGACAGGGCATTGATGAAAAACTGTTTTTT.

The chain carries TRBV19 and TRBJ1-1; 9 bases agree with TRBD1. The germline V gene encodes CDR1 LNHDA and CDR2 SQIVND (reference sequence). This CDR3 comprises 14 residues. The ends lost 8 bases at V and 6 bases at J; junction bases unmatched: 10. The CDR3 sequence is CASVGDRANAEAFF. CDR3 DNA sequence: TGTGCCAGTGTGGGGGACAGGGCGAATGCTGAAGCTTTCTTT.

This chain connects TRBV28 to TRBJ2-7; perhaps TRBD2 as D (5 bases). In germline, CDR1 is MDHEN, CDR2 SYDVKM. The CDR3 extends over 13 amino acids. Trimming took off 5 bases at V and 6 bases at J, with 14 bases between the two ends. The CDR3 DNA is TGTGCCAGCAGTCCGGGGAGACGTCTCGAGCAGTACTTC. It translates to CASSPGRRLEQYF.

This chain's CDR3 is CAWSVGNQRPGTDTQYF. CDR3 bases: TGTGCCTGGAGTGTAGGCAATCAGCGTCCTGGCACAGATACGCAGTATTTT. The chain combines TRBV30 with TRBJ2-3; D remains ambiguous. Trimming pared 0 bases from V and 1 base from J, leaving 17 bases between. The CDR3 runs to 17 residues. Germline CDR1 reads GTSNPN; CDR2 reads SVGIG (reference sequence).